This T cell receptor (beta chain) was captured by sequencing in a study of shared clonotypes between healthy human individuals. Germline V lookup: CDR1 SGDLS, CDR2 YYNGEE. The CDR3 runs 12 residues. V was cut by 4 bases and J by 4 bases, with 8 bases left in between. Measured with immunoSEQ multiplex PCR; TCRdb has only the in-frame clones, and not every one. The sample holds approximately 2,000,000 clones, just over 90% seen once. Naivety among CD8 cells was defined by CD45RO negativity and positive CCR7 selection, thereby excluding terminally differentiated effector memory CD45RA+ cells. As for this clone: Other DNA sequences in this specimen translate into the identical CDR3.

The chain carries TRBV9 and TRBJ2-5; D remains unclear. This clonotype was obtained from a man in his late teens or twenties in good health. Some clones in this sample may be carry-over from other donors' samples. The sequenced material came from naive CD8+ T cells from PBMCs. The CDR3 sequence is CASSPPGETQYF. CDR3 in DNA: TGTGCCAGCAGCCCCCCGGGAGAGACCCAGTACTTC.